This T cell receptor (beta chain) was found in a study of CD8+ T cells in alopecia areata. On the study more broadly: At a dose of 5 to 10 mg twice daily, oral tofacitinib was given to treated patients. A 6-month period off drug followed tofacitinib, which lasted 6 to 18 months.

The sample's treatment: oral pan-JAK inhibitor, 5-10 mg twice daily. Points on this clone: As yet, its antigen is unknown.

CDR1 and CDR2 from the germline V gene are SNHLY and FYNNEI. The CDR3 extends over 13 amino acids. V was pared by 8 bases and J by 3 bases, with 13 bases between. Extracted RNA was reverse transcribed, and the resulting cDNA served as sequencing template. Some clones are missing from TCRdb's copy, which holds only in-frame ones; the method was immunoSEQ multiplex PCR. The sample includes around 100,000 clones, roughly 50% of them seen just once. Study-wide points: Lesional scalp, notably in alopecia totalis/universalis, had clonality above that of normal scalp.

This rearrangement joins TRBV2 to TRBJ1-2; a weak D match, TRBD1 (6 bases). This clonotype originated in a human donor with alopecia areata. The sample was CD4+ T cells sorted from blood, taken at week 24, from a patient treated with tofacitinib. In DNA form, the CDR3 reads TGTGCCAGCGGTTCCAGACAGGACTATGGCTACACCTTC. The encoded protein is CASGSRQDYGYTF.